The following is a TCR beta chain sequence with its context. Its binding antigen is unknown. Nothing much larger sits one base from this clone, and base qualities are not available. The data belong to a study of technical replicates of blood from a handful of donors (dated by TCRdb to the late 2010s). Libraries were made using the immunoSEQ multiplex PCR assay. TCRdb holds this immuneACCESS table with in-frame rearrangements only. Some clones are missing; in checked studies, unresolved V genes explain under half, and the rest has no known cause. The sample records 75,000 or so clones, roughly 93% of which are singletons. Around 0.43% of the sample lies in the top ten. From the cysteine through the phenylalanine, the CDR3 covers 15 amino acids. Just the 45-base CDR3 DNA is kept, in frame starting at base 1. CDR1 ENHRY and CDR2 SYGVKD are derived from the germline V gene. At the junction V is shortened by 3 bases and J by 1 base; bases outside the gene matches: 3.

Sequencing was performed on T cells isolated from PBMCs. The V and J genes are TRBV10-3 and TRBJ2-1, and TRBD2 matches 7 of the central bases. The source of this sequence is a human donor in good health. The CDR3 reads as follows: CAISEGLESYNEQFF. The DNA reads TGTGCCATCAGTGAAGGACTAGAATCCTACAATGAGCAGTTCTTC.